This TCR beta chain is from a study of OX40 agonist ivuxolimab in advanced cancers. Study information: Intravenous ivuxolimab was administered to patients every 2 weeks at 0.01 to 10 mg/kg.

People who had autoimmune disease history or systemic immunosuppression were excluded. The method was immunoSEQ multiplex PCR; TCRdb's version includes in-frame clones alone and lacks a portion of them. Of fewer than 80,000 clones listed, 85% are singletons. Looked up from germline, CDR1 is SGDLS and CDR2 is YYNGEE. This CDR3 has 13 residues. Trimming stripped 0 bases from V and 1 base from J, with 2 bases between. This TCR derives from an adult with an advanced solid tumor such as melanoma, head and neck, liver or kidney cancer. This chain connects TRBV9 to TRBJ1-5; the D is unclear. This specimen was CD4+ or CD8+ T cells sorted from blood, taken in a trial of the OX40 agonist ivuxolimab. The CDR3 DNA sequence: TGTGCCAGCAGCGTAGCGAGCAATCAGCCCCAGCATTTT. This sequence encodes CASSVASNQPQHF. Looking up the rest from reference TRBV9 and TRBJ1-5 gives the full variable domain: DSGVTQTPKHLITATGQRVTLRCSPRSGDLSVYWYQQSLDQGLQFLIQYYNGEERAKGNILERFSAQQFPDLHSELNLSSLELGDSALYFCASSVASNQPQHFGDGTRLSIL.